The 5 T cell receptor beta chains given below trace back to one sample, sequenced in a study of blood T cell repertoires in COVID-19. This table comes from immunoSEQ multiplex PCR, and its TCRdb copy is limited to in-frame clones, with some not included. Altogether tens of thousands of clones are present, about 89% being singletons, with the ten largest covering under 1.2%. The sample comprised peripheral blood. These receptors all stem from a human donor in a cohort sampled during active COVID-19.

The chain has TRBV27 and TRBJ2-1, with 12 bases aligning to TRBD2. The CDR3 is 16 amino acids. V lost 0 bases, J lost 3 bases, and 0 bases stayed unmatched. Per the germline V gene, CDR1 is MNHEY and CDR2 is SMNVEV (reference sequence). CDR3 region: CASSLSTSGSYNEQFF. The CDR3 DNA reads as TGTGCCAGCAGTTTATCGACTAGCGGGAGCTACAATGAGCAGTTCTTC.

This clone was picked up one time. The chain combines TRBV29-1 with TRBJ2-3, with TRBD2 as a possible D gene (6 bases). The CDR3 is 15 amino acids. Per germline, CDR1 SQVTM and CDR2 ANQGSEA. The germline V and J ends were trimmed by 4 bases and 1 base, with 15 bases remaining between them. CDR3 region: CSVGDGTSGTDTQYF. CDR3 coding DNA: TGCAGCGTTGGGGACGGGACTTCCGGCACAGATACGCAGTATTTT.

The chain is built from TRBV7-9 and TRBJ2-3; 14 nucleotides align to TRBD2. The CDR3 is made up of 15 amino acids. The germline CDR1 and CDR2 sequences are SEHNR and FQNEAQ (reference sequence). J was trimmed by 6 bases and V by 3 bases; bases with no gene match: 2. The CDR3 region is CASSLGLAGVDTQYF. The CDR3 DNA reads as TGTGCCAGCAGCTTGGGACTAGCGGGAGTTGATACGCAGTATTTT.

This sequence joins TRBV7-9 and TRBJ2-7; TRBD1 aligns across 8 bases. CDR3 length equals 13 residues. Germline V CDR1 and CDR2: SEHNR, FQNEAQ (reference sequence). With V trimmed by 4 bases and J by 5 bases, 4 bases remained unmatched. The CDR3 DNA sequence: TGTGCCAGCAGCTGGACAGGGTCGGACGAGCAGTACTTC. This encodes CASSWTGSDEQYF.

CDR3 in amino acids: CASTLGLAGAEQFF. DNA of the CDR3: TGTGCCAGCACCCTGGGACTAGCGGGGGCAGAGCAGTTCTTC. The V and J genes are TRBV2 and TRBJ2-1; 14 nucleotides align to TRBD2. Germline trimming cut 7 bases from V and 10 bases from J; bases unmatched to any gene: 6. CDR1 is SNHLY and CDR2 is FYNNEI in the germline V gene. The CDR3 has 14 residues.